The clone carrying this T cell receptor (beta chain) came up many times. Antigen specificity is unknown. The data are from a study of T cells in Graves' hyperthyroidism and ophthalmopathy. Study-wide results and caveats: Most thyroid clonotypes expanded above 0.001 were also detected in blood.

Exclusion followed for patients with uncontrolled infection, other autoimmune disease, pregnancy or lactation. Researchers amplified the TCR beta CDR3 regions from RNA transcripts. An initial round of RT-PCR targeting the TCR CDR3 relied on the HTBI primer set. From the multiplex PCR reads, TCRdb called clonotypes with MiXCR, one entry per CDR3 protein. The sample has fewer than 250,000 distinct CDR3 sequences, 17% seen once; the top ten hold under 65%. Germline values: CDR1 DFQATT, CDR2 SNEGSKA (reference sequence). The CDR3 is 16 amino acids. Trimming removed 1 base from V and 2 bases from J, with 16 bases in between.

The sequence derives from a man in his fifties or sixties with Graves' hyperthyroidism. The gene calls are TRBV20-1 and TRBJ2-3; D may be TRBD1 (6 bases). Specimen: blood. The CDR3 sequence: CSARGGGAAHTDTQYF. The CDR3 DNA is TGCAGTGCTAGAGGTGGGGGCGCGGCCCACACAGATACGCAGTATTTT.